A single sample is the source of the 18 T cell receptor beta chains below, sequenced in a study of CD8 T cells in ankylosing spondylitis. General study points: Blood of patients with ankylosing spondylitis appeared to be characterized by a TCR beta motif of 8 or 9 highly homologous variants.

TCRdb re-analysed the 5' RACE reads in MiXCR, keeping a single row per CDR3 protein. The repertoire includes roughly 490,000 distinct CDR3 sequences, about 5% of them detected once, and under 4.5% sits in the top ten. Their recognized antigens are unknown. The sequencing input was blood, either unsorted or a sorted T cell fraction (not recorded which). Source of these receptors: a male donor with ankylosing spondylitis.

The sample holds a few counts of this clonotype. V and J are TRBV20-1 and TRBJ1-6; TRBD1 agrees at 7 bases. V was clipped by 0 bases and J by 11 bases; unmatched bases: 10. The CDR3 sequence is 15 residues long. Germline loops: CDR1 DFQATT, CDR2 SNEGSKA (reference sequence). The CDR3 is CSARDRRQGIAPLHF. The CDR3 DNA reads as TGCAGTGCTAGAGATCGGCGACAGGGAATCGCACCCCTCCACTTT.

This clonotype has at least ten counts. This chain connects TRBV5-1 to TRBJ2-4, with D possibly matching TRBD1 (6 bases). Trimming removed 1 base at V and 2 bases at J, with 13 bases between. Per germline, CDR1 SGHRS and CDR2 YFSETQ. This CDR3 is 16 amino acids long. The CDR3 sequence is CASSLSPQGTKNIQYF. The CDR3 DNA follows: TGCGCCAGCAGCTTGTCTCCCCAGGGGACCAAAAACATTCAGTACTTC.

With regard to this clonotype: With a much larger clone just one base away, this may be a read error. The chain carries TRBV6-1 and TRBJ1-2; D is unresolved. In germline, CDR1 is MNHNS, CDR2 SASEGT. V dropped 4 bases and J dropped 6 bases, with 15 bases sitting between them. This CDR3 region has 14 residues. CDR3 residues: CASSARLATHGYTF. For the CDR3, the DNA is TGTGCCAGCAGTGCCCGTTTAGCTACACATGGCTACACCTTC.

This clonotype occurred many times. J is TRBJ1-5 and V is TRBV27; D is possibly TRBD1 (5 bases). The germline CDR1 and CDR2 sequences are MNHEY and SMNVEV (reference sequence). There are 13 residues in the CDR3. V lost 5 bases and J 5 bases, leaving 10 bases between the germline ends. This chain's CDR3 is CASSGRGDQPQHF. CDR3 sequence (DNA): TGTGCCAGCAGTGGGAGGGGCGATCAGCCCCAGCATTTT.

This clonotype was counted ten times or more. This chain joins TRBV29-1 and TRBJ2-2; unclear D gene. V was cut by 7 bases and J by 5 bases, with 17 bases left in between. This CDR3 contains 14 residues. Germline V gives CDR1 SQVTM, CDR2 ANQGSEA. CDR3 bases: TGCAGCGCTAGGACCTTAATCGGAACCGGGGAGCTGTTTTTT. It translates to CSARTLIGTGELFF.

This clonotype was seen repeatedly, ten times or more. The chain recombines TRBV6-1 with TRBJ1-1; D unclear. Germline V gives CDR1 MNHNS, CDR2 SASEGT. V gave up 1 base and J gave up 7 bases, with 7 bases separating them. The CDR3 has 12 residues. The chain's CDR3 is CASSEGDREAFF. Here the CDR3 DNA reads TGTGCCAGCAGTGAAGGGGATCGTGAAGCTTTCTTT.

This clonotype was counted ten times or more. The rearrangement uses TRBV29-1 and TRBJ2-3; D is ambiguous. Germline V gene lookup returns CDR1 SQVTM and CDR2 ANQGSEA. This CDR3 region has 11 residues. Deletions cut 4 bases from V and 4 bases from J, with 6 bases between. The CDR3 reads CSVAPSDTQYF. The CDR3 nucleotides read TGCAGCGTTGCACCATCAGATACGCAGTATTTT.

This clonotype was seen at least ten times. V is TRBV4-3 and J is TRBJ2-4, with D maybe TRBD1 (6 bases). Trimming stripped 1 base from V and 5 bases from J, with 12 bases between. The CDR3 contains 15 residues. Germline V gives CDR1 LGHNA, CDR2 YSLEER. The CDR3 reads CASSQATGIENIQYF. The DNA for the CDR3 is TGCGCCAGCAGCCAAGCCACAGGGATAGAAAACATTCAGTACTTC.

This clonotype was seen at least ten times. The V and J genes are TRBV20-1 and TRBJ2-3, with 9 bases that match TRBD2. Per the germline V gene, CDR1 is DFQATT and CDR2 is SNEGSKA (reference sequence). This CDR3 is built from 15 residues. After removal of 6 bases from V and 3 bases from J, the junction contained 10 bases not matched to a gene. The CDR3 sequence: CSALRASGATDTQYF. CDR3 nucleotides: TGCAGTGCCCTACGGGCTAGCGGGGCTACAGATACGCAGTATTTT.

Points on this clonotype: A read error is possible here, since a much larger clone lies one base away. The chain is built from TRBV4-2 and TRBJ2-2; 9 bases agree with TRBD1. Germline V gives CDR1 LGHNA, CDR2 YNFKEQ. V trimming: 6 bases; J trimming: 12 bases; junction bases outside the gene matches: 11. This CDR3 is 14 amino acids long. The CDR3 here is CASRQPGQGGKLFF. CDR3 bases: TGTGCCAGCAGACAACCGGGACAGGGAGGGAAGCTGTTTTTT.

This clonotype was observed many times. This chain joins TRBV29-1 and TRBJ1-1; D is unclear. The CDR3 is 15 amino acids. CDR1 SQVTM and CDR2 ANQGSEA come from the germline V gene. Trimming cost V 4 bases and J 5 bases, with 20 bases left between them. CDR3 in DNA: TGCAGCGTTGGGGATAAGGACGGTGGTGGGACTGAAGCTTTCTTT. The encoded protein is CSVGDKDGGGTEAFF.

This clonotype was counted a few times. The V gene is TRBV20-1, the J gene TRBJ2-5; 7 bases are shared with TRBD1. Germline lookup yields CDR1 DFQATT and CDR2 SNEGSKA (reference sequence). The CDR3 is 14 amino acids. V dropped 0 bases and J dropped 2; count of bases not matched to a gene: 3. The CDR3 spells CSARDKGQQETQYF. DNA of the CDR3: TGCAGTGCTAGAGATAAGGGACAGCAAGAGACCCAGTACTTC.

There are a few counts of this clonotype. The chain recombines TRBV7-2 with TRBJ2-5; 14 bases agree with TRBD2. Germline V lookup: CDR1 SGHTA, CDR2 FQGNSA. The trim removed 5 bases at V and 2 bases at J, leaving 4 bases unmatched. The CDR3 spans 16 residues. The CDR3, as DNA: TGTGCCAGCAGCCGGACTAGCGGGAGGCCTCAAGAGACCCAGTACTTC. This encodes CASSRTSGRPQETQYF.

This clonotype came up many times. V is TRBV28 and J is TRBJ2-7; 11 bases map to TRBD2. The germline V gene has CDR1 MDHEN and CDR2 SYDVKM. The CDR3 runs to 14 residues. Trimming took 6 bases from V and 2 from J; bases not matched to a gene: 3. The CDR3 nucleotides read TGTGCCAGCAGCAAACTAGCGGGGGCCTACGAGCAGTACTTC. Its translation: CASSKLAGAYEQYF. The complete variable domain, with remaining parts taken from reference TRBV28 and TRBJ2-7, reads DVKVTQSSRYLVKRTGEKVFLECVQDMDHENMFWYRQDPGLGLRLIYFSYDVKMKEKGDIPEGYSVSREKKERFSLILESASTNQTSMYLCASSKLAGAYEQYFGPGTRLTVT.

Many counts were recorded for this clonotype. The V gene is TRBV29-1, the J gene TRBJ1-2; D possibly corresponds to TRBD1 (5 bases). The germline V and J ends were trimmed by 7 bases and 6 bases, with 15 bases remaining between them. CDR1 and CDR2 (germline): SQVTM, ANQGSEA. This CDR3 comprises 12 residues. The CDR3: CSARPGLDGYTF. The CDR3 DNA is TGCAGCGCGCGCCCGGGGCTTGATGGCTACACCTTC.

The sample holds many counts of this clonotype. The chain combines TRBV21-1 with TRBJ2-2; whether TRBD2, the table's D call, matches the DNA was not checked. TRBV21-1 represents a pseudogene. The CDR3 sequence is 17 residues long. CDR3 loop: CASSKESGRGSTGELFF. In DNA, the CDR3 is TGTGCCAGCAGCAAAGAGAGCGGGAGGGGGAGCACCGGGGAGCTGTTTTTT.

This clonotype was counted at least ten times. This rearrangement joins TRBV20-1 to TRBJ2-7; 8 bases align to TRBD2. CDR1 DFQATT and CDR2 SNEGSKA come from the germline V gene (reference sequence). Trimming removed 2 bases from V and 4 bases from J; junction bases left unmatched: 10. CDR3 length equals 15 residues. The CDR3 region has the DNA TGCAGTGCTAGATCGGGAGGGACGGCCGTATACGAGCAGTACTTC. It is translated as CSARSGGTAVYEQYF.

This clonotype was counted between two and nine times. This chain links TRBV10-1 with TRBJ2-1, with 9 bases aligning to TRBD1. Germline CDR1 and CDR2: WNHNN and SYGVQD (reference sequence). The V gene end was trimmed by 2 bases and the J gene end by 4 bases; junction bases not matched to a gene: 6. The CDR3 loop spans 16 amino acids. CDR3 region: CASSESGTGQYNEQFF. CDR3 coding DNA: TGCGCCAGCAGTGAGAGCGGGACAGGGCAATACAATGAGCAGTTCTTC.